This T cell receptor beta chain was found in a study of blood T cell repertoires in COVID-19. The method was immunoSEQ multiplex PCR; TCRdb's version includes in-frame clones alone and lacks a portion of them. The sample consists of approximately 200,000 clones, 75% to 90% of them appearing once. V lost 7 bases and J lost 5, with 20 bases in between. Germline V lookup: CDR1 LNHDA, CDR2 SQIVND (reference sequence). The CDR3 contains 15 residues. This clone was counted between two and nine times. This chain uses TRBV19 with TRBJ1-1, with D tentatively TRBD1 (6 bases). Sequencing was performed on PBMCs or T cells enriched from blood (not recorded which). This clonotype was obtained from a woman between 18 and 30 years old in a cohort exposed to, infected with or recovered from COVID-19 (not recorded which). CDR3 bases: TGTGCCAGTACCAAGGGGAGGGGGGCGCGGACTGAAGCTTTCTTT. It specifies CASTKGRGARTEAFF.